This T cell receptor beta chain was sequenced for a study of identical twins. Study results and limitations: The study found that models underestimated out-of-frame TCR alpha sharing in monozygotic twins. The study found weaker excess twin sharing in beta out-of-frame sequences.

TCRdb analysed the 5' RACE reads with MiXCR anew, one entry per CDR3 protein. In the table there are hundreds of thousands of distinct CDR3 sequences, around an eighth of which are singletons. The CDR3 totals 15 residues. Germline CDR1 and CDR2: SGHRS and YFSETQ. V lost 2 bases and J lost 7; bases outside the gene matches: 7. Points on this clonotype: No antigen is known for it.

These sequences were also reported in another study, on yellow fever vaccine responses in identical twins.

The sequence came from a woman between 18 and 29 years old in good health. The gene calls are TRBV5-1 and TRBJ2-7, with TRBD2 matching 12 bases. What was sequenced was PBMCs. This CDR3 is CASSLWTSGKLEQYF. In DNA form, the CDR3 reads TGCGCCAGCAGCTTATGGACTAGCGGGAAATTGGAGCAGTACTTC.